This T cell receptor beta chain was identified during a study of cytomegalovirus exposure and HLA in healthy donors. About the study: Earlier findings included nearly 120 million unique TCR beta sequences obtained from 150 million to 200 million T cells.

PCR used 60 Vbeta primers and 13 Jbeta primers. TCRdb's copy holds only in-frame clones and misses some; the assay was immunoSEQ multiplex PCR. The table includes roughly 170,000 clones, 75% to 85% detected once. CDR3 length: 13 residues. Per the germline V gene, CDR1 is SGHTA and CDR2 is FQGNSA. V was clipped by 1 base and J by 5 bases, with 8 bases between them. Points on this clone: Its antigen is as yet unknown.

General study findings and limits: Presence/absence comparisons presumed near-even sequencing depth among donors. An ancestry cluster, one associated with Asian ancestry, reportedly showed fewer N-insertions than the approximately 670-donor mean in a later analysis.

The chain couples TRBV7-2 to TRBJ1-1; no definite D call. The sample was PBMCs. This clonotype was obtained from a boy younger than 18 in good health and CMV-seronegative. The CDR3 region is CASSLDPGTEAFF. DNA of the CDR3: TGTGCCAGCAGCTTAGATCCGGGGACTGAAGCTTTCTTT.